These 12 T cell receptor beta chains were sequenced from one sample in a study of a mutant IDH1 vaccine in newly diagnosed glioma. This sample's time point: week 5, during vaccination. The study gave 300 ug of mutant IDH1 20-mer peptide per vaccine dose, with topical imiquimod. Method: immunoSEQ multiplex PCR; TCRdb's copy keeps in-frame clones and lacks some. The sample holds around 50,000 clones; approximately 90% are singletons and the top ten take about 4.6%. These receptors have no identified antigens. Sequenced here: PBMCs, sampled from a glioma patient whose treatment included an IDH1 peptide vaccine. The receptors were sampled from a woman aged 40 to 50 with glioma.

The chain uses TRBV30 and TRBJ2-7, with D unclear. Germline loops: CDR1 GTSNPN, CDR2 SVGIG (reference sequence). V lost 3 bases to trimming and J lost 7 bases, with 13 bases between them. The CDR3 runs to 12 residues. This CDR3 is CAWRPSFDEQYF. DNA of the CDR3: TGTGCCTGGAGGCCGAGCTTCGATGAGCAGTACTTC. The variable domain in full, with the rest retrieved from reference TRBV30 and TRBJ2-7, is SQTIHQWPATLVQPVGSPLSLECTVEGTSNPNLYWYRQAAGRGLQLLFYSVGIGQISSEVPQNLSASRPQDRQFILSSKKLLLSDSGFYLCAWRPSFDEQYFGPGTRLTVT.

The rearrangement joins TRBV28 to TRBJ1-5; TRBD1 might be the D (5 bases). The CDR3 consists of 14 residues. V was cut by 4 bases and J by 0 bases, with 7 bases left in between. Per germline, CDR1 MDHEN and CDR2 SYDVKM. The CDR3 DNA reads as TGTGCCAGCAGTTCAGGGAGTAGCAATCAGCCCCAGCATTTT. Translating gives CASSSGSSNQPQHF.

The V and J genes are TRBV4-3 and TRBJ1-2; possible D gene TRBD1, 5 bases. Trimming cost V 4 bases and J 8 bases, with 14 bases left between them. The CDR3 spans 13 residues. CDR1 is LGHNA, CDR2 YSLEER, per germline. The CDR3 DNA sequence: TGCGCCAGCAGCCCTACAGGTCCCCGCGGCTACACCTTC. The encoded protein is CASSPTGPRGYTF.

This clone was recorded only once. This sequence joins TRBV2 and TRBJ2-3; 13 nucleotides agree with TRBD2. Per the germline V gene, CDR1 is SNHLY and CDR2 is FYNNEI. This CDR3 is 21 amino acids long. Trimming at V came to 4 bases and at J to 2 bases, leaving 18 bases not matched to a gene. CDR3 in amino acids: CASSVKGGLAGHQGDTDTQYF. The CDR3 DNA follows: TGTGCCAGCAGTGTTAAGGGGGGACTAGCGGGGCACCAAGGGGACACAGATACGCAGTATTTT. The full variable domain, completed using reference TRBV2 and TRBJ2-3, is EPEVTQTPSHQVTQMGQEVILRCVPISNHLYFYWYRQILGQKVEFLVSFYNNEISEKSEIFDDQFSVERPDGSNFTLKIRSTKLEDSAMYFCASSVKGGLAGHQGDTDTQYFGPGTRLTVL.

For the CDR3, the DNA is TGCAGCGTTGAAGACAGGACATTTTCCTCAACTAATGAAAAACTGTTTTTT. Translation gives CSVEDRTFSSTNEKLFF. The gene calls are TRBV29-1 and TRBJ1-4; D is perhaps TRBD1 (5 bases). In germline, CDR1 is SQVTM, CDR2 ANQGSEA. V lost 0 bases to trimming and J lost 0 bases, with 14 bases between them. The CDR3 sequence is 17 residues long.

J is TRBJ2-3 and V is TRBV18; D not certain. Trimming left V 3 bases short and J 5 bases short, with 6 bases between. In germline, CDR1 is KGHSH, CDR2 LQKENI. The CDR3 sequence is 12 residues long. Written as DNA, the CDR3 is TGTGCCAGCTCACCCTATTTAGATACGCAGTATTTT. Translating it yields CASSPYLDTQYF.

The chain uses TRBV2 and TRBJ2-7; 7 bases map to TRBD1. V trimming: 7 bases; J trimming: 2 bases; junction bases outside the gene matches: 8. The germline V gene encodes CDR1 SNHLY and CDR2 FYNNEI. The CDR3 has 14 amino acids. Here the CDR3 reads CASNKQGPTYEQYF. The CDR3 DNA follows: TGTGCCAGCAACAAACAGGGGCCGACCTACGAGCAGTACTTC.

As DNA, the CDR3 is TGTGCCAGTAGTATCCAGGCAGGGGCCGGGATCGGCGCTTTCTTT. It translates to CASSIQAGAGIGAFF. The chain carries TRBV19 and TRBJ1-1, with a possible D match to TRBD1 (6 bases). Germline-derived CDR1 and CDR2 are LNHDA and SQIVND (reference sequence). This CDR3 has 15 residues. Trimming took 3 bases from V and 11 from J, leaving 22 bases between them.

The rearrangement joins TRBV2 to TRBJ1-4; D unclear. The CDR3 is 14 amino acids. The germline gives CDR1 SNHLY, CDR2 FYNNEI. V lost 5 bases, J lost 5 bases, and 12 bases lay in between. In DNA form, the CDR3 reads TGTGCCAGCAGTCGGCAGGTCGGGAATGAAAAACTGTTTTTT. Amino acid sequence: CASSRQVGNEKLFF.

The genes are TRBV10-3 and TRBJ2-2, with 8 bases matching TRBD2. This CDR3 has 16 amino acids. Germline trimming cut 3 bases from V and 4 bases from J; bases unmatched to any gene: 7. The germline gives CDR1 ENHRY, CDR2 SYGVKD. In DNA, the CDR3 is TGTGCCATCAGTGACCGGGAGGGCCGGGGCACCGGGGAGCTGTTTTTT. Its protein product is CAISDREGRGTGELFF.

A remark on this clone: This specimen includes other DNA sequences encoding the same CDR3. The CDR3 protein is CAWSVNTGELFF. In DNA form, the CDR3 reads TGTGCCTGGAGTGTTAACACCGGGGAGCTGTTTTTT. The chain combines TRBV30 with TRBJ2-2; D gene unclear. This CDR3 comprises 12 residues. The germline V gene encodes CDR1 GTSNPN and CDR2 SVGIG (reference sequence). Trimming cost V 0 bases and J 2 bases, with 1 base left between them.

This clone was seen once. The chain has TRBV28 and TRBJ2-7; no definite D call. The germline CDR1 and CDR2 sequences are MDHEN and SYDVKM. This CDR3 region has 12 residues. V dropped 3 bases and J dropped 5 bases, with 8 bases sitting between them. The CDR3 DNA reads TGTGCCAGCAGTTTGCCTGGGGACGAGCAGTACTTC. This codes for CASSLPGDEQYF.